This T cell receptor beta chain was sequenced for a study of post-analysis software for immune sequencing data. In its sample, this clonotype was seen a few times. Antigen: not known. Findings and caveats of the study: Controls showed significantly higher normalized Chao1 diversity than did multiple sclerosis patients. The five TRBV segments detected at higher frequency in patients than in controls included TRBV5-6, TRBV5-1 and TRBV20-1.

TCR beta cDNA libraries included unique molecular identifiers. One entry per CDR3 protein results from TCRdb running MiXCR on the PCR reads. This repertoire shows about 460,000 distinct CDR3 sequences, roughly 45% found once; its top ten account for roughly 12%. The CDR3 contains 14 residues. Germline values: CDR1 LGHNT, CDR2 FRNRAP. J was trimmed by 3 bases and V by 7 bases; bases with no gene match: 6. The TCR comes from a girl aged 5-17 years with multiple sclerosis. Input material: blood. This rearrangement joins TRBV12-5 to TRBJ2-3; TRBD2 agrees at 8 bases. CDR3 sequence (DNA): TGTGCTAGTGCCCGGGGGGGTCCGACAGATACGCAGTATTTT. This codes for CASARGGPTDTQYF.